Sequencing of this T cell receptor (beta chain) was carried out in a study of beta chain features in type 1 diabetes. The junction had 6 bases not matched to a gene; V was cut back by 2 bases and J by 4 bases. The CDR3 has 14 amino acids. Germline V CDR1 and CDR2: SQVTM, ANQGSEA. Isolated RNA was reverse transcribed in full, so expressed TCRB transcripts were sequenced. Profiled with immunoSEQ multiplex PCR; TCRdb holds only in-frame clones, not every one. The table lists some 150,000 clones, 11% of them singletons, with roughly 2% in the top ten. This clonotype was sampled from a man younger than 35 in good health. Sequencing input: central memory CD4+ T cells from blood. This rearrangement joins TRBV29-1 to TRBJ2-3; 7 bases map to TRBD2. CDR3 residues: CSVERTSKPDTQYF. CDR3 sequence (DNA): TGCAGCGTTGAACGGACTAGTAAGCCAGATACGCAGTATTTT.